The present TCR beta chain was sequenced within a study of T cell responses to AZD1222 COVID-19 vaccine. Whole-study findings and limits: Clonal diversity was possibly underestimated; the donors were predominantly white British and more often female. Reportedly, nearly half the spike-specific TCRs target unmutated variant regions.

The assay was immunoSEQ multiplex PCR, and TCRdb's table has in-frame clones only and misses some. The sample yields around 150,000 clones, under 95% seen once. Concerning this clone itself: What it binds is not known.

Looked up from germline, CDR1 is SGHTA and CDR2 is FQGNSA. The CDR3 is 19 amino acids. V was clipped by 1 base and J by 2 bases; unmatched bases: 16. This receptor was taken from an adult who received the AZD1222 COVID-19 vaccine. The starting material was peripheral blood, obtained 28 days after the second AZD1222 dose. The chain uses TRBV7-2 and TRBJ1-2; the match to TRBD1 covers 7 bases. The CDR3 DNA sequence: TGTGCCAGCAGCTTAGGCGTGGGGGCAGGGGGAGTTTCCAACTATGGCTACACCTTC. Translated, it gives CASSLGVGAGGVSNYGYTF.